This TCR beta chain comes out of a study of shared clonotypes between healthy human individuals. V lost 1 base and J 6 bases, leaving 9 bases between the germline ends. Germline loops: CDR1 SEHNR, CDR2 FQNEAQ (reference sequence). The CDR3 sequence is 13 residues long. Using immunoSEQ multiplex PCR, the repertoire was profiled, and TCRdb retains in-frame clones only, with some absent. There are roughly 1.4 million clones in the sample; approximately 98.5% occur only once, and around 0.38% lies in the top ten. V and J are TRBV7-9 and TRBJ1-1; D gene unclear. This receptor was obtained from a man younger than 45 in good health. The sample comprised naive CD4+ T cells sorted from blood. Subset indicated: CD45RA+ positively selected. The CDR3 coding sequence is TGTGCCAGCAGCTTAGTAGGGTACGCTGAAGCTTTCTTT. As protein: CASSLVGYAEAFF.